One sample yielded the 25 T cell receptor beta chains listed below, sequenced in a study of OX40 agonist ivuxolimab in advanced cancers. Repertoires were generated with immunoSEQ multiplex PCR, while TCRdb's copy carries only in-frame clones and drops some. The table has approximately 50,000 clones, more than 75% seen once. The material sequenced was CD4+ or CD8+ T cells sorted from blood, taken in a trial of the OX40 agonist ivuxolimab. These receptors were collected from an adult with an advanced solid tumor such as melanoma, head and neck, liver or kidney cancer.

The chain couples TRBV10-3 to TRBJ1-1, with a possible D match to TRBD1 (5 bases). This CDR3 has 11 amino acids. V dropped 3 bases and J dropped 8 bases, with 7 bases sitting between them. CDR1 is ENHRY, CDR2 SYGVKD, per germline. CDR3 coding DNA: TGTGCCATCAGTGAAGAGGGGGAAGCTTTCTTT. Amino acids: CAISEEGEAFF.

J is TRBJ2-2 and V is TRBV11-2; unclear D gene. CDR3 length: 14 residues. Trimming took 4 bases from V and 6 from J, leaving 12 bases between them. CDR1 and CDR2 (germline): SGHAT, FQNNGV. The CDR3 nucleotides are TGTGCCAGCAGCTCACTGAGGTTCCCCGGGGAGCTGTTTTTT. It specifies CASSSLRFPGELFF. The full variable domain, rest sourced from reference TRBV11-2 and TRBJ2-2, is EAGVAQSPRYKIIEKRQSVAFWCNPISGHATLYWYQQILGQGPKLLIQFQNNGVVDDSQLPKDRFSAERLKGVDSTLKIQPAKLEDSAVYLCASSSLRFPGELFFGEGSRLTVL.

The sample holds one count of this clone. V gene TRBV30 combines with J gene TRBJ1-5; D gene uncertain. This CDR3 region has 16 residues. Trimming removed 0 bases at V and 7 bases at J, with 19 bases between. Per the germline V gene, CDR1 is GTSNPN and CDR2 is SVGIG (reference sequence). The CDR3 DNA reads as TGTGCCTGGAGTGTGCCAGGTGGAGGGATGGTACAGCCCCAGCATTTT. Translated, it gives CAWSVPGGGMVQPQHF.

This clone has just one count. As DNA, the CDR3 is TGTGCCAGCAGTTTATCGAGGTGGGAGACCCAGTACTTC. Translated, it gives CASSLSRWETQYF. The chain uses TRBV27 and TRBJ2-5; no definite D call. Germline CDR1 is MNHEY and CDR2 is SMNVEV (reference sequence). Trimming took off 0 bases at V and 5 bases at J, with 7 bases between the two ends. The CDR3 has 13 amino acids.

The DNA for the CDR3 is TGTGCCAGCAGCCTGAACTATAACTATGGCTACACCTTC. Its translation: CASSLNYNYGYTF. The V and J genes are TRBV27 and TRBJ1-2; D is unclear. This CDR3 comprises 13 residues. In germline, CDR1 is MNHEY, CDR2 SMNVEV (reference sequence). V was clipped by 6 bases and J by 1 base, with 9 bases between them.

This chain joins TRBV7-2 and TRBJ2-5; D is perhaps TRBD1 (6 bases). The J call is in doubt because the DNA end fits TRBJ2-7 better. This CDR3 is built from 15 residues. The germline V gene encodes CDR1 SGHTA and CDR2 FQGNSA. CDR3 protein: CASSLQAGEFYEQYF. CDR3 DNA: TGTGCCAGCAGCTTACAGGCAGGGGAGTTCTACGAGCAGTACTTC.

This clone was observed a few times. The chain couples TRBV2 to TRBJ1-1; 7 nucleotides agree with TRBD1. From germline, CDR1 is SNHLY and CDR2 FYNNEI. V was pared by 7 bases and J by 3 bases, with 8 bases of the junction left unmatched. The CDR3 totals 14 residues. The CDR3 sequence is CASIVQGTYTEAFF. As DNA, the CDR3 is TGTGCCAGCATCGTACAGGGGACTTACACTGAAGCTTTCTTT.

The CDR3 loop is CAISGTGAGQPQHF. CDR3 nucleotide sequence: TGTGCCATCAGTGGTACGGGGGCTGGTCAGCCCCAGCATTTT. The V and J genes are TRBV10-3 and TRBJ1-5, with D possibly TRBD1 on 6 matching bases. CDR3 size: 14 residues. Germline assignment: CDR1 ENHRY and CDR2 SYGVKD. V was trimmed by 4 bases and J by 6 bases, leaving 13 bases between them.

This rearrangement joins TRBV28 to TRBJ2-5, with 9 bases aligning to TRBD2. The CDR3 consists of 14 residues. V shed 3 bases, J shed 5 bases, and the junction held 4 bases outside the gene matches. Germline V lookup: CDR1 MDHEN, CDR2 SYDVKM. CDR3 region: CASSLAGGGETQYF. The CDR3 DNA reads TGTGCCAGCAGTTTGGCGGGAGGGGGCGAGACCCAGTACTTC.

The DNA of the CDR3 is TGCAGCGTTGGGGCAGGCGAGGAGACCCAGTACTTC. This encodes CSVGAGEETQYF. The chain uses TRBV29-1 and TRBJ2-5; D not certain. The CDR3 has 12 residues. The V gene's germline CDR1 is SQVTM and CDR2 ANQGSEA. The germline V and J ends were trimmed by 4 bases and 5 bases, with 11 bases remaining between them.

The V call is TRBV6-1, the J call TRBJ2-3; D tentatively reads TRBD1 or TRBD2 (5 bases each). Trimming left V 5 bases short and J 6 bases short, with 12 bases between. The CDR3 extends over 13 amino acids. Germline values: CDR1 MNHNS, CDR2 SASEGT. This chain's CDR3 is CASSPGPGDTQYF. The CDR3, as DNA: TGTGCCAGCAGTCCGGGGCCTGGGGATACGCAGTATTTT.

This clone showed up just a few times. V usage is TRBV15 and J usage is TRBJ1-5; possibly TRBD1 for D (6 bases). Trimming took off 4 bases at V and 4 bases at J, with 14 bases between the two ends. The germline V gene has CDR1 LNHNV and CDR2 YYDKDF (reference sequence). The CDR3 contains 15 residues. The CDR3: CATSIQQGPNQPQHF. The CDR3 nucleotides read TGTGCCACCAGCATCCAACAGGGCCCAAATCAGCCCCAGCATTTT. Variable domain in full (rest from reference TRBV15 and TRBJ1-5): DAMVIQNPRYQVTQFGKPVTLSCSQTLNHNVMYWYQQKSSQAPKLLFHYYDKDFNNEADTPDNFQSRRPNTSFCFLDIRSPGLGDTAMYLCATSIQQGPNQPQHFGDGTRLSIL.

In its sample, this clone was seen a few times. This chain connects TRBV2 to TRBJ1-5, with TRBD1 identical over 7 bases. The CDR3 sequence is 13 residues long. V lost 8 bases, J lost 3 bases, and 4 bases stayed unmatched. The germline V gene encodes CDR1 SNHLY and CDR2 FYNNEI. The CDR3 nucleotides read TGTGCCAGCGGGACAGTCTTCAATCAGCCCCAGCATTTT. Its protein product is CASGTVFNQPQHF. Filled out from reference TRBV2 and TRBJ1-5, the complete variable domain reads EPEVTQTPSHQVTQMGQEVILRCVPISNHLYFYWYRQILGQKVEFLVSFYNNEISEKSEIFDDQFSVERPDGSNFTLKIRSTKLEDSAMYFCASGTVFNQPQHFGDGTRLSIL.

The chain recombines TRBV28 with TRBJ2-3; D remains unclear. There are 15 residues in the CDR3. V shed 10 bases and J shed 0 bases, with 17 bases lying between them. Germline CDR1 reads MDHEN; CDR2 reads SYDVKM. The CDR3 loop is CATTGPGRSTDTQYF. DNA for the CDR3: TGTGCCACTACGGGCCCCGGACGCAGCACAGATACGCAGTATTTT.

This chain uses TRBV5-4 with TRBJ2-1; possible D gene TRBD2, 6 bases. Germline CDR1 and CDR2: SGHNT and YYREEE (reference sequence). Deletions cut 0 bases from V and 6 bases from J, with 10 bases between. The CDR3 is 14 residues long. The CDR3 DNA sequence: TGTGCCAGCAGCTTGGGTGGACTAACCAATGAGCAGTTCTTC. It encodes CASSLGGLTNEQFF. Drawing the rest from reference TRBV5-4 and TRBJ2-1, the complete variable domain is ETGVTQSPTHLIKTRGQQVTLRCSSQSGHNTVSWYQQALGQGPQFIFQYYREEENGRGNFPPRFSGLQFPNYSSELNVNALELDDSALYLCASSLGGLTNEQFFGPGTRLTVL.

This sequence joins TRBV16 and TRBJ1-3; D is undetermined. This CDR3 has 15 amino acids. The V gene's germline CDR1 is KGHSY and CDR2 FQNENV. V dropped 3 bases and J dropped 3 bases, with 12 bases sitting between them. In DNA form, the CDR3 reads TGTGCCAGCAGCCATTGGGCGGGAAGTGGAAACACCATATATTTT. It codes for CASSHWAGSGNTIYF.

This clone was picked up one time. The rearrangement links TRBV6-5 to TRBJ2-7; 11 nucleotides align to TRBD1. The trim removed 5 bases at V and 6 bases at J, leaving 6 bases unmatched. This CDR3 comprises 14 residues. Germline V lookup: CDR1 MNHEY, CDR2 SVGAGI. In DNA, the CDR3 is TGTGCCAGCAGTGTTGGGACAGGGGGTTCCGAGCAGTACTTC. Encoded protein: CASSVGTGGSEQYF.

The chain joins TRBV2 to TRBJ2-7, with D possibly being TRBD2 (6 bases). CDR3 length: 15 amino acids. Germline V lookup: CDR1 SNHLY, CDR2 FYNNEI. CDR3 nucleotide sequence: TGTGCCAGCAGTGAAGGAGGGACTGCTCTTCCCCTTAACTGTGTC. Amino acids: CASSEGGTALPLNCV.

The chain combines TRBV11-3 with TRBJ2-3, with D uncertain. CDR3 length: 12 amino acids. V was pared by 3 bases and J by 7 bases, with 8 bases between. From germline, CDR1 is SGHNT and CDR2 YENEEA. The DNA of the CDR3 is TGTGCCAGCAGCTTGGACGGGTATACGCAGTATTTT. Its translation: CASSLDGYTQYF.

This sequence joins TRBV18 and TRBJ2-2; D uncertain. Trimming took off 6 bases at V and 7 bases at J, with 12 bases between the two ends. The CDR3 is made up of 13 amino acids. Germline CDR1 is KGHSH and CDR2 is LQKENI. CDR3 region: CASSPDRGGELFF. CDR3 nucleotide sequence: TGTGCCAGCTCTCCCGACCGCGGCGGGGAGCTGTTTTTT.

The chain is built from TRBV19 and TRBJ2-3; D is possibly TRBD2 (7 bases). V shed 6 bases and J shed 1 base, with 23 bases lying between them. The CDR3 has 18 residues. The germline gives CDR1 LNHDA, CDR2 SQIVND (reference sequence). Here the CDR3 reads CASRAGAAQWDGTDTQYF. The CDR3 region has the DNA TGTGCCAGTAGGGCGGGGGCAGCCCAATGGGATGGCACAGATACGCAGTATTTT. The full variable domain, completed using reference TRBV19 and TRBJ2-3, is DGGITQSPKYLFRKEGQNVTLSCEQNLNHDAMYWYRQDPGQGLRLIYYSQIVNDFQKGDIAEGYSVSREKKESFPLTVTSAQKNPTAFYLCASRAGAAQWDGTDTQYFGPGTRLTVL.

There are a few counts of this clone. The genes are TRBV7-9 and TRBJ2-7; D remains ambiguous. V lost 5 bases to trimming and J lost 9 bases, with 17 bases between them. The CDR3 extends over 13 amino acids. Germline V lookup: CDR1 SEHNR, CDR2 FQNEAQ (reference sequence). The CDR3 region is CASSPRTDPVQYF. The CDR3 DNA reads as TGTGCCAGCAGCCCCCGCACAGACCCCGTGCAGTACTTC.

This clone was seen more than once but under ten times. The chain links TRBV10-3 to TRBJ2-5; no clear D. Looked up from germline, CDR1 is ENHRY and CDR2 is SYGVKD. V was clipped by 3 bases and J by 4 bases, with 9 bases between them. The CDR3 totals 13 residues. The CDR3: CAISEVLSETQYF. The CDR3 DNA sequence: TGTGCCATCAGTGAAGTTCTGTCAGAGACCCAGTACTTC.

The chain links TRBV5-1 to TRBJ1-3, with no clear D. V was clipped by 0 bases and J by 0 bases, with 1 base between them. The CDR3 runs to 13 residues. The germline V gene has CDR1 SGHRS and CDR2 YFSETQ. The CDR3 reads CASSLASGNTIYF. The DNA for the CDR3 is TGCGCCAGCAGCTTGGCCTCTGGAAACACCATATATTTT. The whole variable domain, filled in from reference TRBV5-1 and TRBJ1-3, reads KAGVTQTPRYLIKTRGQQVTLSCSPISGHRSVSWYQQTPGQGLQFLFEYFSETQRNKGNFPGRFSGRQFSNSRSEMNVSTLELGDSALYLCASSLASGNTIYFGEGSWLTVV.

J is TRBJ2-2 and V is TRBV2, with TRBD1 as a possible D gene (6 bases). The CDR3 is made up of 13 amino acids. Germline CDR1 is SNHLY and CDR2 is FYNNEI. The V end was cut by 9 bases, the J end by 2 bases, with 10 bases between. The CDR3 DNA reads as TGTGCCAGTAACAGGGATAACACCGGGGAGCTGTTTTTT. It encodes CASNRDNTGELFF.